This paragraph covers one T cell receptor (beta chain) sequence. Its cognate antigen has yet to be identified. One junction end disagrees with the germline gene, perhaps due to a read error. This specimen belongs to a study of graft-versus-host responses after intestinal transplantation (dated by TCRdb to the early 2020s). A note on the overall study: Recipients received multivisceral, liver-intestinal, or isolated intestinal transplants. Donor T cell macrochimerism was defined as a peak of at least 4% donor T cells among recipient peripheral blood mononuclear cells. To identify alloreactive clones, pre-transplant mixed lymphocyte reaction products were sequenced and then compared with unstimulated pre-transplant donor and recipient T cells. Of the 20 to 30 intestinal transplant recipients enrolled in the cohort, one of whom was a retransplant, a few patients without pretransplant specimens were excluded. After intestinal transplantation, graft-versus-host and host-versus-graft alloreactive T cell clones in the graft, circulation and bone marrow were tracked using bulk TCR-beta CDR3 sequencing. Rather than going through the commercial service, samples from three later patients were sequenced in-house on an Illumina MiSeq and processed with MiXCR. All recipients received anti-thymocyte globulin induction followed by maintenance tacrolimus and steroids for around three years. Summary of the overall study and its limitations: The relatively low number and heterogeneity of intestinal transplant patients limited the conclusions. GvH clones were detected in recipient bone marrow, and some of these GvH clones were observed earlier in ileal mucosa or blood, consistent with an intestinal mucosal origin. Early after transplant, declines in HvG clones were associated with peak levels of circulating GvH clones. Patients with donor T cell macrochimerism had high GvH to HvG T cell clonal ratios in their allografts.

Interpreted using the paper, the time point label stands for: cells obtained before transplantation from donor or recipient. CD3+CD4+ and CD3+CD8+ populations were FACS-sorted from unstimulated pre-transplant donor and recipient cells taken from spleen or lymph nodes. CDR1 and CDR2 were assigned from the germline V gene (reference sequence) as SGHKS and YYEKEE. The CDR3, cysteine through phenylalanine, is 16 amino acids long. The sequence is cut down to CDR3 DNA, 48 bases in frame from base 1. The library was produced with the immunoSEQ multiplex PCR assay. For most patients, genomic DNA was isolated with the Qiagen DNeasy Blood and Tissue Kit and sent frozen to Adaptive Biotechnologies for TCR sequencing. Adaptive Biotechnologies carried out high-throughput TCR-beta CDR3 sequencing of genomic DNA for most patients. The authors' analysis ran thus. TCR sequencing data were retrieved from Adaptive's ImmunoSEQ software for 18 patients, whereas a few other patients were processed with MiXCR and VDJtools. To correct CD4 versus CD8 sorting errors, any sequence found in both subsets at a frequency ratio below 5:1 was removed. CDR3 nucleotide sequences shared by donor and recipient were removed because the origin of these sequences could not be assigned. At least 2-fold expansion over unstimulated cells and a minimum CFSE-low frequency of 0.002% (template counts) or 0.001% (read counts) were required for clones to be classified as alloreactive. Mappable clones were those detected in sequenced pre-transplant spleen, lymph node, or MLR CFSE-low populations of the donor or recipient. The cumulative frequency of alloreactive clones was calculated as a percentage of all sequences, weighted by copy number. Entries here come from immuneACCESS through TCRdb and include only in-frame sequences with V and J called. Some clones fail to appear in such tables; in the studies checked, an unresolved V gene covers under half of the shortfall, and the cause of the remainder is unknown. V, J and clone size are those of that table, while D and trimming were read from the DNA. The sample has around 90,000 clones on record, 85% to 95% of them singletons. Approximately 0.2% of the sample comes from the top ten.

The sample was unstimulated CD4+ T cells sorted from spleen or lymph node cells, taken before transplant. The chain uses TRBV5-5 and TRBJ2-3; a stretch of 7 junction bases matches TRBD2. This receptor was identified in a human donor who was the organ donor for an intestinal transplant. The DNA sequence is given as TGTGCCAGCAGCTTGGCCGGGGGGACCTCCACACATACGCAGTATTTT. The translation is CASSLAGGTSTHTQYF.